The following is a T cell receptor (beta chain) sequence with its context. The record originates from a study of blood T cell repertoires in COVID-19. Produced via immunoSEQ multiplex PCR; TCRdb's table is partial and in-frame only. The top ten hold over 7% of the sample, which has some 80,000 clones, more than 75% seen once. Germline values: CDR1 LGHDT, CDR2 YNNKEL (reference sequence). The J segment lost 7 bases and the V segment lost 1 base, leaving 15 bases of the junction unmatched. The CDR3 contains 18 residues. This sequence joins TRBV3-1 (or the pseudogene TRBV3-2) and TRBJ2-1; 8 bases line up with TRBD2. The sequencing input was peripheral blood. The source of this sequence is a human donor in a cohort sampled during active COVID-19. The CDR3 DNA reads TGTGCCAGCAGCCAAGGAGCCGCGCAGCGGGGGAGGTCGAATGAGCAGTTCTTC. It encodes CASSQGAAQRGRSNEQFF.